The entry below gives a single T cell receptor (beta chain) sequence along with its context. Its antigen is not yet known. The record has no base qualities; no much larger clone is one base away. Read against the paper, the sample's time point label means: newly diagnosed GD, antithyroid drugs for less than 3 months. RNA was extracted from PBMCs in TRIzol for both TCR sequencing and RNA sequencing. Graves' disease was diagnosed according to American Thyroid Association guidelines. Patients for the study were recruited at an endocrinology department in Xi'an, China. From each patient, nine milliliters of peripheral blood was collected into an EDTA anticoagulant tube. Ficoll Paque Plus density gradient separation was used to isolate PBMCs, and no further T cell sorting was done. An Agilent 2100 Bioanalyzer and agarose gel were used to check RNA quality, and a NanoDrop 2000 was used to measure RNA concentration.

The data are from a study of regulatory T cells in long-lasting Graves disease listed by TCRdb under 2021. Background for the entire study: Patients with newly diagnosed Graves' disease had been on antithyroid drugs for under 3 months. Peripheral blood TCR sequencing and RNA sequencing compared persistent Graves' disease patients with newly diagnosed Graves' disease patients. The study was registered as a clinical trial and conducted in China. A total of around 33 samples were covered by TCR sequencing, comprising roughly 13 persistent and roughly 20 newly diagnosed Graves' disease patients.

Library generation was performed with multiplex PCR. Sequencing was carried out with an Illumina HiSeq 4000. CDR3 regions were amplified by Arm-PCR with iRepertoire HTBI primers to construct TCR beta libraries. Before sequencing, the PCR products went through gel purification. The original pipeline was this. Across samples, roughly 60 TRBV and roughly 15 TRBJ segments were identified and used for gene usage analysis of CDR3 amino acid clonotypes. COPE and FqMerger were used to merge filtered high-quality paired reads into contigs. BLAST was used to align contigs to the IMGT TRBV, TRBD and TRBJ reference genes, and CDR3 was defined following IMGT. Any clonotype with a frequency above 0.1% was counted as a highly expanded clone. Shannon entropy served as the measure of repertoire diversity, while the Gini coefficient captured V-J evenness. Clonotypes shared by more than one individual were considered public. TCRdb handled the public reads itself, with Q25 trimming in fastp and clone calling in MiXCR, and kept productive beta chains. Rows are unified per CDR3 protein, each entry keeping the most common DNA and genes. These V and J calls are TCRdb output, not the study's own analysis. Across this sample there are about 530,000 distinct CDR3 sequences, with 15% to 20% seen only once. The ten largest clones take up around 25% of the sample.

Study-level results and caveats: The authors acknowledged the small sample size as a limitation that may reduce accuracy. Sequencing and analysis were restricted to the TCR beta chain. A larger number of public clonotypes was shared among persistent patients (under 3,000) than among newly diagnosed patients (approximately 1,000). Compared with newly diagnosed patients, patients with persistent Graves' disease had lower TCR Shannon entropy and fewer highly expanded clones, which suggests clonal expansion. Only peripheral blood was studied, because thyroid tissue, the primary lesion, was inaccessible. Preferential use of TRBV28, TRBJ1-2 and TRBJ2-5 was observed in persistent disease, whereas TRBV20-1 and TRBJ2-1 were favored in newly diagnosed disease.

The CDR3 numbers 15 residues from cysteine through phenylalanine. Of all the DNA, just the CDR3 is kept, 45 bases in frame from base 1. V is clipped by 0 bases and J by 2 bases, and the sequence between their germline boundaries is 8 bases long. The germline V gene (reference sequence) sets CDR1 to DFQATT and CDR2 to SNEGSKA. The sample was also reused in another study, on T cells in Graves' hyperthyroidism and ophthalmopathy. The second paper further reports: Stable Graves' hyperthyroidism was defined as no progression to ophthalmopathy during 18 months of follow-up. Hyperthyroidism patients were newly diagnosed, had a disease duration of under 2 months, and were aged 18 to 65 years. Exclusion was applied to patients with uncontrolled infections, other autoimmune diseases, pregnancy or lactation. Clinical symptoms, serum thyroxine and TRAb, thyroid ultrasound, and orbital computed tomography formed the basis for the diagnoses. The first round of RT-PCR for the TCR CDR3 was performed with the HTBI primer set and the Qiagen OneStep RT-PCR kit. Most expanded thyroid clonotypes (frequency above 0.001) were also found in blood, which suggests that blood repertoires may mirror thyroid immune responses. A model built on a 13 V-J signature distinguished ophthalmopathy from stable hyperthyroidism, reaching over 85% sensitivity and approximately 83% specificity in cross-validation and 80%/75% in testing. During validation, the model predicted progression to ophthalmopathy a median of around six months ahead of onset, with roughly 65% sensitivity and almost 75% specificity. TCR V-J signatures able to tell the groups apart were searched for in a discovery cohort of some 97 patients, of whom more than 40 had Graves' ophthalmopathy and roughly 57 had stable Graves' hyperthyroidism. Whether ophthalmopathy could be predicted prospectively was tested in an independent validation cohort made up of about 18 hyperthyroidism patients plus 17 patients who later progressed to ophthalmopathy. The roughly 100 discovery patients were divided at random into training and test sets in a 7:3 ratio. The study also compared thyroid tissue and blood T-cell repertoires from about six Graves' hyperthyroidism patients. Following sampling, methimazole starting at 30 mg daily was given to hyperthyroidism patients, and high-dose intravenous methylprednisolone was given to ophthalmopathy patients. The libraries were constructed in a second round of multiplex PCR and then size-selected and purified. Paired-end sequencing of the libraries was performed with 100 bp reads on an Illumina HiSeq2000. Raw data were processed with SOAPnuke, discarding reads with adapters, uncalled bases, mean Phred below 15, or no exact constant-primer or identifier match. High-quality paired reads were merged using COPE v1.2.5, and each unique nucleotide sequence was defined as a clonotype. MiTCR v1.1 was used to align the clonotypes against IMGT TRBV, TRBD and TRBJ reference segments. Analysis was restricted to V-J combinations with a frequency above 0.0001, which covered about 99% of repertoires. The TCS score was defined as the ratio of F50 (clonal expansion) to E x V (chaos), calculated using BLOSUM62-based TCRdist between CDR3 peptides within each V-J. Welch's t-statistics and random forest reduced just over 500 V-J features to roughly 13, which were used in a naive Bayes classifier (R e1071). Sample size was not statistically predetermined, and blinding of investigators to group allocation was not performed. TCR Vbeta CDR3 sequencing of around 130 peripheral blood samples (roughly 41 ophthalmopathy, approximately 80 hyperthyroidism and some 17 progressor patients) is reported in the paper.

The sequences come from peripheral blood mononuclear cells (PBMCs), collected at new diagnosis, from a patient treated with antithyroid drugs. The sequence is built from TRBV20-1 and TRBJ2-6; matching of 5 bases hints at TRBD1 as the D gene. This sequence originates from a woman aged 35-65 years with Graves disease. Donor details come from another sample of the same person, matched by shared clones. CDR3 protein: CSARDPRAGANVLTF. The DNA is TGCAGTGCTAGAGATCCCAGGGCTGGGGCCAACGTCCTGACTTTC.